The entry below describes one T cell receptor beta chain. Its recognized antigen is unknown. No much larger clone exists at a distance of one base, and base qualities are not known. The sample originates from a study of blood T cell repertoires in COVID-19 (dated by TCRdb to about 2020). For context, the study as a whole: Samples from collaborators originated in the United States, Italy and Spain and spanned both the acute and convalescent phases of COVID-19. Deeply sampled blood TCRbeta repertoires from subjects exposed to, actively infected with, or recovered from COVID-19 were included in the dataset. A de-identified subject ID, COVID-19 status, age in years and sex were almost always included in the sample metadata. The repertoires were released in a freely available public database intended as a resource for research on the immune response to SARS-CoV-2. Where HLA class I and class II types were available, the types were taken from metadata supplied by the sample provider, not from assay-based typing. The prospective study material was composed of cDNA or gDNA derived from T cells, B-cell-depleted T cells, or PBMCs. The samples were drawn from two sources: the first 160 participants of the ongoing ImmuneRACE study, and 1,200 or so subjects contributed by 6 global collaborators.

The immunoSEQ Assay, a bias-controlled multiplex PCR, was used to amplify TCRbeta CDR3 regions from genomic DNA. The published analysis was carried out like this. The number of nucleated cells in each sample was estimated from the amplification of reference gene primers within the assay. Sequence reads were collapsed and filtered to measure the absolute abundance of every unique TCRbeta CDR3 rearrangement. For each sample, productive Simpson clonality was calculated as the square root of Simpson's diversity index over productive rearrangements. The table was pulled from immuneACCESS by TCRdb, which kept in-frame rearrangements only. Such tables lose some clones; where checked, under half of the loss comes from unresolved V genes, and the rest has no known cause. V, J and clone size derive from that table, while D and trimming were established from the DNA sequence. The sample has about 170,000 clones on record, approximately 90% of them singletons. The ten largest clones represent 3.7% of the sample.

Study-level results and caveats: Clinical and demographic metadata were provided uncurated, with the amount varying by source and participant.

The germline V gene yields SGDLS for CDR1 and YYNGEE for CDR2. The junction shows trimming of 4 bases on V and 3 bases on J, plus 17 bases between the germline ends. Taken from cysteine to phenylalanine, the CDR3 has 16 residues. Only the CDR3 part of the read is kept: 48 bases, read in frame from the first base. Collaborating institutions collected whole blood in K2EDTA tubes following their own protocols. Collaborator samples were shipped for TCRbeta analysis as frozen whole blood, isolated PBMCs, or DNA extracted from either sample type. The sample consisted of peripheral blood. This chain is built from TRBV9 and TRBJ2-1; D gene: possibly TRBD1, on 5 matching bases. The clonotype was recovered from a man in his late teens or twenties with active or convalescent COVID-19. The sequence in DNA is TGTGCCAGCAGCTCCCCCCAGGGCGACCTCTACAATGAGCAGTTCTTC. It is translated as CASSSPQGDLYNEQFF.